This T cell receptor beta chain emerged from a study of cytomegalovirus exposure and HLA in healthy donors. From germline, CDR1 is SGHRS and CDR2 YFSETQ. CDR3 length: 16 amino acids. With V trimmed by 1 base and J by 3 bases, 10 bases remained unmatched. PCR was performed using 60 Vbeta and 13 Jbeta primers. The table came from immunoSEQ multiplex PCR; TCRdb's copy has only in-frame clones and leaves some out. The table has about 150,000 clones, 76% seen once. The rearrangement joins TRBV5-1 to TRBJ2-7; TRBD2 agrees at 7 bases. This clonotype was sampled from a male donor in good health and CMV-seronegative. Material for sequencing was PBMCs. The CDR3 sequence is CASSLTPGGSLYEQYF. In nucleotides, the CDR3 is TGCGCCAGCAGCTTGACTCCGGGGGGTTCCCTCTACGAGCAGTACTTC.